The sequence of this T cell receptor (beta chain) was determined in a study of siplizumab effects on memory and regulatory T cells. Study results and limitations: Unstimulated naive T cells seemed to show more diversity than memory cells did, and they also seemed to be among the major contributors to the alloresponse. Of the proliferating CD4+ or CD8+ clones, roughly 75-96% lacked a naive or memory phenotype that could be assigned.

Produced via immunoSEQ multiplex PCR; TCRdb's table is partial and in-frame only. The table shows under 70,000 clones, with 70% to 80% occurring only once. Germline-derived CDR1 and CDR2 are MNHNY and SVGAGI (reference sequence). The CDR3 is made up of 13 amino acids. Trimming stripped 5 bases from V and 1 base from J, with 8 bases between. The sample holds one count of this clone. Its target is unknown. Material for sequencing was memory CD4+ T cells sorted from blood. The genes are TRBV6-6 and TRBJ2-5; D is undetermined. The receptor's source is a human donor in good health. CDR3 in amino acids: CASSLTVQETQYF. The CDR3 DNA is TGTGCCAGCAGTCTAACAGTCCAAGAGACCCAGTACTTC.